The 28 T cell receptor beta chains given below trace back to one sample, sequenced in a study of post-analysis software for immune sequencing data. Findings and limits, study-wide: The five TRBV segments detected at higher frequency in patients than in controls included TRBV5-6, TRBV5-1 and TRBV20-1.

TCR beta libraries were prepared from cDNA with unique molecular identifiers. Via MiXCR, TCRdb re-called the PCR reads, giving one row per CDR3 protein. The sample lists hundreds of thousands of distinct CDR3 sequences, roughly 27% occurring once. These receptors' targets are unknown. The sequencing sample was made of blood. The receptors shown here come from a girl aged 10 to 17 with multiple sclerosis.

A word on this clonotype: With a much larger clone just one base away, this may be a read error. The V call is TRBV7-2, the J call TRBJ2-7; D gene uncertain. The germline CDR1 and CDR2 sequences are SGHTA and FQGNSA. This CDR3 comprises 14 residues. Trimming removed 0 bases from V and 9 bases from J, with 15 bases in between. CDR3 protein: CASSLALTQRGQYF. For the CDR3, the DNA is TGTGCCAGCAGCTTAGCGCTGACCCAGCGCGGGCAGTACTTC. The variable domain in full, completed from reference TRBV7-2 and TRBJ2-7, reads GAGVSQSPSNKVTEKGKDVELRCDPISGHTALYWYRQSLGQGLEFLIYFQGNSAPDKSGLPSDRFSAERTGGSVSTLTIQRTQQEDSAVYLCASSLALTQRGQYFGPGTRLTVT.

This clonotype has a single count. The rearrangement links TRBV5-1 to TRBJ1-5; D is undetermined. Per germline, CDR1 SGHRS and CDR2 YFSETQ. The V end lost 0 bases, the J end lost 9 bases, and 10 bases lay between the germline ends. The length of the CDR3 is 13 residues. CDR3: CASSLVAGWPQHF. CDR3 bases: TGCGCCAGCAGCTTGGTGGCAGGATGGCCCCAGCATTTT.

The rearrangement links TRBV5-1 to TRBJ1-2, with a tentative D call TRBD1 (5 bases). V was pared by 7 bases and J by 2 bases, with 12 bases between. Germline loops: CDR1 SGHRS, CDR2 YFSETQ. This CDR3 comprises 13 residues. CDR3 coding DNA: TGCGCCAGCGGTCCCAGGGTGAACTATGGCTACACCTTC. Residues: CASGPRVNYGYTF.

This clonotype has only a few counts. The chain carries TRBV7-2 and TRBJ2-7, with 10 positions matching TRBD2. The germline V gene has CDR1 SGHTA and CDR2 FQGNSA. V was pared by 0 bases and J by 1 base, with 3 bases of the junction left unmatched. CDR3 length: 16 residues. The CDR3 protein is CASSLAGTSASYEQYF. In nucleotides, the CDR3 is TGTGCCAGCAGCTTAGCGGGGACTAGCGCATCCTACGAGCAGTACTTC.

The chain carries TRBV9 and TRBJ1-1; D might be TRBD1 (5 bases). Germline V gene data show CDR1 as SGDLS and CDR2 as YYNGEE. This CDR3 is built from 14 residues. Trimming removed 0 bases at V and 3 bases at J, with 9 bases between. The CDR3 sequence is CASSVAGRDTEAFF. The DNA for the CDR3 is TGTGCCAGCAGCGTAGCAGGGAGAGACACTGAAGCTTTCTTT.

Here the CDR3 reads CASSPSGSTPDTQYF. DNA for the CDR3: TGTGCCAGCAGCCCGAGCGGGAGCACCCCAGATACGCAGTATTTT. The V gene is TRBV7-2, the J gene TRBJ2-3, with TRBD2 matching over 8 bases. CDR3 length equals 15 residues. Trimming took 5 bases from V and 4 from J; bases not matched to a gene: 8. The germline V gene encodes CDR1 SGHTA and CDR2 FQGNSA.

The rearrangement links TRBV20-1 to TRBJ1-6; a possible D gene is TRBD1 (5 bases). V lost 5 bases to trimming and J lost 1 base, with 6 bases between them. The CDR3 is 13 amino acids. CDR1 is DFQATT and CDR2 is SNEGSKA in the germline V gene (reference sequence). The CDR3 sequence is CSAQGSYNSPLHF. In nucleotides, the CDR3 is TGCAGTGCTCAGGGATCCTATAATTCACCCCTCCACTTT.

The chain is built from TRBV29-1 and TRBJ2-1; 9 positions match TRBD1. The CDR3 consists of 16 residues. Germline CDR1 is SQVTM and CDR2 is ANQGSEA. Trimming cost V 1 base and J 7 bases; bases outside gene matches: 11. This CDR3 reads CSVEGGFGQGSNEQFF. The CDR3 DNA reads as TGCAGCGTTGAAGGTGGGTTCGGACAGGGGTCGAATGAGCAGTTCTTC.

This clonotype appeared a few times. The genes are TRBV5-1 and TRBJ2-3; either TRBD1 or TRBD2 may fit D (5 bases each). Trimming cost V 0 bases and J 1 base, with 15 bases left between them. Germline CDR1 reads SGHRS; CDR2 reads YFSETQ. The CDR3 is 17 amino acids. CDR3 DNA sequence: TGCGCCAGCAGCTTGGGATCAGGGTGGGACGGCACAGATACGCAGTATTTT. This translates into CASSLGSGWDGTDTQYF.

There are many counts of this clonotype. The J gene is TRBJ2-5, the V gene TRBV7-2; 12 bases are a match to TRBD2. Trimming cost V 6 bases and J 5 bases; bases outside gene matches: 10. Per germline, CDR1 SGHTA and CDR2 FQGNSA. There are 16 residues in the CDR3. This CDR3 reads CASSRRLAGVGETQYF. In nucleotides, the CDR3 is TGTGCCAGCAGTCGCCGACTAGCGGGAGTTGGGGAGACCCAGTACTTC.

A few counts support this clonotype. V and J are TRBV20-1 and TRBJ2-7; D might be TRBD2 (6 bases). The CDR3 has 14 amino acids. V was pared by 2 bases and J by 5 bases, with 16 bases between. Germline V gene lookup returns CDR1 DFQATT and CDR2 SNEGSKA (reference sequence). The CDR3 protein is CSARRGGDWHEQYF. The CDR3, as DNA: TGCAGTGCTAGACGCGGCGGGGATTGGCACGAGCAGTACTTC.

This chain links TRBV24-1 with TRBJ1-4; 7 positions match TRBD1. Looked up from germline, CDR1 is KGHDR and CDR2 is SFDVKD. CDR3 length: 15 amino acids. Unmatched junction bases numbered 3, after V lost 4 bases and J lost 2 bases. As DNA, the CDR3 is TGTGCCACCAGTGACCAGGGGGGCACTAATGAAAAACTGTTTTTT. Protein sequence: CATSDQGGTNEKLFF.

The chain's CDR3 is CASSLVTGRAGYSYNEQFF. CDR3 coding DNA: TGTGCCAGCAGCTTAGTCACGGGGAGAGCGGGATACTCCTACAATGAGCAGTTCTTC. The J gene is TRBJ2-1, the V gene TRBV7-2, with 7 bases that match TRBD2. CDR3 size: 19 residues. Germline V gene sequence: CDR1 SGHTA, CDR2 FQGNSA. V lost 1 base and J lost 0; bases outside the gene matches: 12.

V usage is TRBV15 and J usage is TRBJ1-1; possible D gene TRBD1, 6 bases. V was shortened by 0 bases and J by 5 bases, with 13 bases between the two germline ends. Germline CDR1 is LNHNV and CDR2 is YYDKDF (reference sequence). The CDR3 extends over 15 amino acids. CDR3 sequence reads: CATSRDRGAQTEAFF. The CDR3, as DNA: TGTGCCACCAGCAGAGATCGGGGGGCTCAGACTGAAGCTTTCTTT.

The chain combines TRBV9 with TRBJ1-2; D is ambiguous. Per germline, CDR1 SGDLS and CDR2 YYNGEE. The germline V and J ends were trimmed by 2 bases and 1 base, with 9 bases remaining between them. The CDR3 consists of 14 residues. The CDR3 reads CASSVGSGNYGYTF. The CDR3 coding sequence is TGTGCCAGCAGCGTCGGCAGCGGTAACTATGGCTACACCTTC.

The chain is built from TRBV12-3 or TRBV12-4 and TRBJ2-7; 9 bases fit TRBD2. Trimming removed 3 bases from V and 3 bases from J; junction bases left unmatched: 12. The CDR3 extends over 17 amino acids. The CDR3: CASSFWWSAGGNYEQYF. DNA for the CDR3: TGTGCCAGCAGTTTCTGGTGGAGTGCGGGGGGGAACTACGAGCAGTACTTC.

A remark on this clonotype: One end of the junction is discordant with germline, which a read error may explain. V gene TRBV6-5 combines with J gene TRBJ2-7; D is unclear. The germline CDR1 and CDR2 sequences are MNHEY and SVGAGI. The CDR3 runs to 13 residues. CDR3: CVSSYGSNFVQYF. The CDR3 DNA is TGTGTCAGCAGTTACGGGTCTAACTTTGTGCAGTACTTC.

The chain has TRBV15 and TRBJ2-1, with TRBD2 matching 7 bases. V was clipped by 1 base and J by 10 bases; unmatched bases: 7. CDR3 length: 14 amino acids. From germline, CDR1 is LNHNV and CDR2 YYDKDF (reference sequence). The CDR3 is CATSRGGGDYEQFF. The CDR3 DNA reads TGTGCCACCAGCAGAGGCGGAGGGGACTACGAGCAGTTCTTC.

V usage is TRBV6-5 and J usage is TRBJ2-5; maybe TRBD2 (7 bases). Germline-derived CDR1 and CDR2 are MNHEY and SVGAGI. CDR3 size: 13 residues. Trimming cost V 11 bases and J 11 bases, with 24 bases left between them. The CDR3 DNA follows: TGTGCCGGCGGCGGGGGCTCCTACAATGAGCAGTACTTC. This translates into CAGGGGSYNEQYF.

This clonotype was found a few times. The chain uses TRBV4-3 and TRBJ2-7; D remains ambiguous. This CDR3 contains 15 residues. Trimming took off 0 bases at V and 4 bases at J, with 13 bases between the two ends. Per the germline V gene, CDR1 is LGHNA and CDR2 is YSLEER. The CDR3 spells CASSQENRHGYEQYF. The CDR3 DNA is TGCGCCAGCAGCCAAGAGAACCGGCACGGGTACGAGCAGTACTTC.

The count of this clonotype is one. The chain has TRBV10-3 and TRBJ1-1; 9 bases fit TRBD1. Per the germline V gene, CDR1 is ENHRY and CDR2 is SYGVKD. With 4 bases clipped from V and 4 bases from J, the junction kept 7 bases outside the gene matches. This CDR3 spans 15 amino acids. As DNA, the CDR3 is TGTGCCATCAGTGTCTCCGGGACAGGGTCCACTGAAGCTTTCTTT. Protein sequence: CAISVSGTGSTEAFF.

There are many counts of this clonotype. V usage is TRBV5-5 and J usage is TRBJ2-7; D is possibly TRBD1 (5 bases). The germline V and J ends were trimmed by 0 bases and 2 bases, with 12 bases remaining between them. This CDR3 contains 15 residues. CDR1 is SGHKS, CDR2 YYEKEE, per germline (reference sequence). The CDR3 reads CASSLGGRDPYEQYF. DNA for the CDR3: TGTGCCAGCAGCTTGGGCGGCAGGGATCCCTACGAGCAGTACTTC.

This clonotype was seen a few times. It may be a read error: a sequence one base away is much more abundant. This sequence joins TRBV6-5 and TRBJ2-1, with TRBD2 matching 8 bases. The J call may be mistaken, given a closer DNA end match to TRBJ2-7. The CDR3 has 16 amino acids. CDR1 and CDR2 from the germline V gene are MNHEY and SVGAGI. CDR3 region: CASSRRLALSYNEQYF. Written as DNA, the CDR3 is TGTGCCAGCAGCCGCAGACTAGCGTTGTCCTACAATGAGCAGTACTTC.

This clonotype was observed a few times. The V gene is TRBV4-3, the J gene TRBJ2-1; no reliable D call. Germline values: CDR1 LGHNA, CDR2 YSLEER. The V and J ends lost 0 bases and 1 base respectively, with 10 bases between them. This CDR3 is 16 amino acids long. The CDR3 DNA sequence: TGCGCCAGCAGCCAAGATTTGGCTTCGTCCTACAATGAGCAGTTCTTC. Its translation is CASSQDLASSYNEQFF.

V and J are TRBV6-1 and TRBJ2-5, with D perhaps matching TRBD1 (5 bases). V lost 7 bases to trimming and J lost 1 base, with 10 bases between them. Germline V gene data show CDR1 as MNHNS and CDR2 as SASEGT. The length of the CDR3 is 13 residues. CDR3 coding DNA: TGTGCCAGCATTAGGGGAACCCAAGAGACCCAGTACTTC. It is translated as CASIRGTQETQYF.

This clonotype was observed a handful of times. The J gene is TRBJ2-5, the V gene TRBV2; 9 nucleotides align to TRBD2. Unmatched junction bases numbered 4, after V lost 5 bases and J lost 0 bases. The CDR3 covers 15 residues. CDR1 is SNHLY and CDR2 is FYNNEI in the germline V gene. CDR3 sequence reads: CASSLRTSDQETQYF. The CDR3 DNA reads TGTGCCAGCAGTCTTCGGACTAGCGACCAAGAGACCCAGTACTTC.

V and J are TRBV4-3 and TRBJ2-7; 8 nucleotides match TRBD2. Germline V gene sequence: CDR1 LGHNA, CDR2 YSLEER. The CDR3 contains 15 residues. Trimming at V came to 2 bases and at J to 5 bases, leaving 8 bases not matched to a gene. CDR3 DNA: TGCGCCAGCAGCCAATCCCGGGGGGGAGGTGACGAGCAGTACTTC. It is translated as CASSQSRGGGDEQYF.

This chain links TRBV7-8 with TRBJ1-5; 8 positions agree with TRBD1. Trimming at V came to 5 bases and at J to 7 bases, leaving 10 bases not matched to a gene. Germline CDR1 is SGHVS and CDR2 is FQNEAQ. This CDR3 is built from 15 residues. CDR3 nucleotide sequence: TGTGCCAGCAGCCTAACCGACAGGGGAGGACAGCCCCAGCATTTT. Its protein product is CASSLTDRGGQPQHF.